This T cell receptor beta chain was recovered during a study of blood T cell repertoires in COVID-19 (dated by TCRdb to the early 2020s). About the investigation overall: Collaborator samples came from the United States, Italy and Spain and covered acute and convalescent phases of COVID-19. The repertoires were released in a freely available public database meant as a resource for research on the immune response to SARS-CoV-2. Subjects who had been exposed to COVID-19, were actively infected with it, or had recovered from it provided the deeply sampled blood TCRbeta repertoires that made up the dataset. Where available, HLA class I and class II types were obtained from metadata supplied by the sample provider rather than from assay-based typing. A de-identified subject ID, COVID-19 status, age in years and sex were almost always included in the sample metadata. The material from the prospective study consisted of cDNA or gDNA derived from T cells, B-cell-depleted T cells, or PBMCs. Samples were obtained from the ongoing ImmuneRACE study (first 160 participants) and from about 1,300 subjects provided by 6 global collaborators.

This clone was seen only a few times. Which antigen it targets is not known. No base qualities exist here, and no much larger clone lies one base off it. Measured from the cysteine to the phenylalanine, the CDR3 is 15 residues long. Left in the record is the CDR3 DNA by itself, 45 bases read in frame from the first base. Relative to germline, V is missing 4 bases and J is missing 6 bases, with 6 bases of the junction outside any gene match. Looking up the germline V gene yields CDR1 SGHRS and CDR2 YFSETQ. The immunoSEQ Assay, a bias-controlled multiplex PCR, was used to amplify TCRbeta CDR3 regions from genomic DNA. In the paper's pipeline: The number of nucleated cells in each sample was estimated by amplification of reference gene primers within the assay. To quantify the absolute abundance of each unique TCRbeta CDR3 rearrangement, sequence reads were collapsed and filtered. For each sample, productive Simpson clonality was calculated as the square root of Simpson's diversity index over productive rearrangements. In TCRdb, the immuneACCESS table is reduced to in-frame sequences with V and J assigned. These tables do not hold every clone; where another copy was compared, an unresolved V gene accounts for under half, and the others remain unexplained. V, J and clone size are taken as reported in that table, and D and trimming were inferred from the DNA itself. Across this sample there are about 130,000 clones, with approximately 89% seen only once. Of the sample, about 3.3% falls within the top ten clones.

One collaborating source in Seattle enrolled patients while the patients were actively infected and followed the patients over time throughout the course of disease. The collaborating institutions used their own protocols to collect whole blood in K2EDTA tubes. For TCRbeta analysis, collaborators shipped samples in one of three forms: frozen whole blood, isolated PBMCs, or DNA extracted from either of those sample types. Summary of the overall study and its limitations: How much clinical and demographic metadata was included differed by source and by participant, and the metadata was provided uncurated.

In this chain, TRBV5-1 is recombined with TRBJ1-6, with TRBD1 identical over 8 junction bases. Material: peripheral blood. The source of this sequence is a woman older than 75 with COVID-19, enrolled during active disease. The DNA reads as follows: TGCGCCAGCAGCGGAGGACAGGGTCGTAATTCACCCCTCCACTTT. Its protein is CASSGGQGRNSPLHF. When the CDR3 is completed using the reference TRBV5-1 and TRBJ1-6 genes on either side, the full variable domain is KAGVTQTPRYLIKTRGQQVTLSCSPISGHRSVSWYQQTPGQGLQFLFEYFSETQRNKGNFPGRFSGRQFSNSRSEMNVSTLELGDSALYLCASSGGQGRNSPLHFGNGTRLTVT.